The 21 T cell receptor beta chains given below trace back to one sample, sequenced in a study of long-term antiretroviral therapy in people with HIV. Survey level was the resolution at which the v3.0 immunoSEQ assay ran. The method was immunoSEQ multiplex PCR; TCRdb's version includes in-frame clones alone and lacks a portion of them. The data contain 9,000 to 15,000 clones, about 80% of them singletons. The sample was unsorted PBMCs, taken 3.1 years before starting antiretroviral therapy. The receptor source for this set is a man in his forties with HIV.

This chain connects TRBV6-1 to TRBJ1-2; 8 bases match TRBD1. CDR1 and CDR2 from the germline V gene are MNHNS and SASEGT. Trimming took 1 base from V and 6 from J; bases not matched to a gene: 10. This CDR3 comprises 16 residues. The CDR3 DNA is TGTGCCAGCAGTGAAGTCGCAGGACAGGGACCGAATGGCTACACCTTC. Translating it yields CASSEVAGQGPNGYTF.

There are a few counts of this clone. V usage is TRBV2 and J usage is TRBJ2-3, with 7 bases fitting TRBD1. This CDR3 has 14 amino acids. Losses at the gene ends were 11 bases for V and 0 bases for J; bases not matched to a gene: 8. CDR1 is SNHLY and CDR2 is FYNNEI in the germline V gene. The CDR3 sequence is CAGRQGPSTDTQYF. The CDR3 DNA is TGTGCCGGAAGACAGGGACCTAGCACAGATACGCAGTATTTT.

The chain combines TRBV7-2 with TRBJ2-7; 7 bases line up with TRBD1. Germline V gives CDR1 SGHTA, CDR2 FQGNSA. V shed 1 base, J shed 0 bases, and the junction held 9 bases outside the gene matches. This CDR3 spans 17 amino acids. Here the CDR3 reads CASSLEGAASFSYEQYF. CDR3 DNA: TGTGCCAGCAGCTTAGAGGGGGCAGCCAGTTTCTCCTACGAGCAGTACTTC.

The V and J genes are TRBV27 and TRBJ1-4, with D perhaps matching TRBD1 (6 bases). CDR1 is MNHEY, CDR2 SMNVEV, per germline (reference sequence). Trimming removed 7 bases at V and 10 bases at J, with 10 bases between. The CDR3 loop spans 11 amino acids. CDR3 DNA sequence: TGTGCCAGCACCCAAGGGGGAAAACTGTTTTTT. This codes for CASTQGGKLFF.

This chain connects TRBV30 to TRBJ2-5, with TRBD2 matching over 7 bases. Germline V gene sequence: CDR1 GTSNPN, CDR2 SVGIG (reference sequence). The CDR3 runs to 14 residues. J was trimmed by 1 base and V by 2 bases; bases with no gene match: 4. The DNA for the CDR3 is TGTGCCTGGAGTATAGGACTAGTCCAAGAGACCCAGTACTTC. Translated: CAWSIGLVQETQYF.

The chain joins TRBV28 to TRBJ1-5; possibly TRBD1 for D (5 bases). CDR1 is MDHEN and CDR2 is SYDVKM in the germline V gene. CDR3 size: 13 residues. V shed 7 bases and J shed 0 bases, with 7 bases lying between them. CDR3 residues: CASKGTSNQPQHF. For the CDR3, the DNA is TGTGCCAGCAAGGGGACTAGCAATCAGCCCCAGCATTTT.

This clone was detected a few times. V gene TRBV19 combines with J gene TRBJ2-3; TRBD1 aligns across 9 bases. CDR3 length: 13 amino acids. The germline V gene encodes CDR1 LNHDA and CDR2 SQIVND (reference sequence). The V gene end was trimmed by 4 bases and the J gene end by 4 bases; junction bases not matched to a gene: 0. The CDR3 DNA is TGTGCCAGTAGTAGGGACAGGGCAGATACGCAGTATTTT. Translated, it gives CASSRDRADTQYF.

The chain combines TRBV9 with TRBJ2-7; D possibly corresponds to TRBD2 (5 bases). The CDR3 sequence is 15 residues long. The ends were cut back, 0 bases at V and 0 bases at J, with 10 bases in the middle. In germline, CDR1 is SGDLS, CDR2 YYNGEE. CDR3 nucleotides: TGTGCCAGCAGCGTAGGAGCGGAGAGCTCCTACGAGCAGTACTTC. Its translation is CASSVGAESSYEQYF. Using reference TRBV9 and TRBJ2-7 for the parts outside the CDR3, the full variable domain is DSGVTQTPKHLITATGQRVTLRCSPRSGDLSVYWYQQSLDQGLQFLIQYYNGEERAKGNILERFSAQQFPDLHSELNLSSLELGDSALYFCASSVGAESSYEQYFGPGTRLTVT.

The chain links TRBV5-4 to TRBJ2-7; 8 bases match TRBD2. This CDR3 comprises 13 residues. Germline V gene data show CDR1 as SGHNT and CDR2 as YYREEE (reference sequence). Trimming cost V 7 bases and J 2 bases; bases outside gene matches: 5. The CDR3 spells CASSSGSPYEQYF. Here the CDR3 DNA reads TGTGCCAGCTCAAGCGGGAGTCCCTACGAGCAGTACTTC.

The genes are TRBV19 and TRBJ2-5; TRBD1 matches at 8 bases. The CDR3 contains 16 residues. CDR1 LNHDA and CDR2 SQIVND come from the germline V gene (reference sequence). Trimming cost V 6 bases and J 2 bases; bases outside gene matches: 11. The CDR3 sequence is CASRMGQANFQETQYF. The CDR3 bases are TGTGCCAGTAGGATGGGACAGGCGAACTTTCAAGAGACCCAGTACTTC.

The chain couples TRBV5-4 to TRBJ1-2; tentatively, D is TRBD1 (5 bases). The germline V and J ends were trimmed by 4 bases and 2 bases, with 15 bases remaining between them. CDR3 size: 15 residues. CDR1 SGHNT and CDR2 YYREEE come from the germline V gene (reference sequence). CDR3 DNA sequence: TGTGCCAGCAGCCAAGAATTAGCAGGGAACTATGGCTACACCTTC. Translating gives CASSQELAGNYGYTF.

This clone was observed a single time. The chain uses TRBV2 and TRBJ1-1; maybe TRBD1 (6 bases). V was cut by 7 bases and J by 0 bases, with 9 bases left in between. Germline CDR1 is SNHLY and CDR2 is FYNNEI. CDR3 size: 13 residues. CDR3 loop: CASTGALNTEAFF. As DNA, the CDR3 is TGTGCCAGCACAGGGGCCCTGAACACTGAAGCTTTCTTT. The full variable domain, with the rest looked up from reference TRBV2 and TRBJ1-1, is EPEVTQTPSHQVTQMGQEVILRCVPISNHLYFYWYRQILGQKVEFLVSFYNNEISEKSEIFDDQFSVERPDGSNFTLKIRSTKLEDSAMYFCASTGALNTEAFFGQGTRLTVV.

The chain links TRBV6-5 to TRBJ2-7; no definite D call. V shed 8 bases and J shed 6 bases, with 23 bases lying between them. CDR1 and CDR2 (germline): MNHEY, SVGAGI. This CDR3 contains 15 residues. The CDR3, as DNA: TGTGCCAGCCGTAGTTTGGGCCCCGGGCTTGGCGAGCAGTACTTC. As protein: CASRSLGPGLGEQYF.

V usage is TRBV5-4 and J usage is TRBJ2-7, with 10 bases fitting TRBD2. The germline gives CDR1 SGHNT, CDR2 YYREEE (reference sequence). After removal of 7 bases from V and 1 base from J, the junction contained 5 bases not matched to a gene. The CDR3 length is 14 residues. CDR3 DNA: TGTGCCAGCCGGCTAGCGGGAGAGTCCTACGAGCAGTACTTC. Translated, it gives CASRLAGESYEQYF.

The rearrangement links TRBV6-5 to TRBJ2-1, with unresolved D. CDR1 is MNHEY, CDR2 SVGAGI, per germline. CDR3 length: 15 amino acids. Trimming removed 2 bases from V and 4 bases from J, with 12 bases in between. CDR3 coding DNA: TGTGCCAGCAGTTACACTCCGGACGGTTACAATGAGCAGTTCTTC. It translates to CASSYTPDGYNEQFF.

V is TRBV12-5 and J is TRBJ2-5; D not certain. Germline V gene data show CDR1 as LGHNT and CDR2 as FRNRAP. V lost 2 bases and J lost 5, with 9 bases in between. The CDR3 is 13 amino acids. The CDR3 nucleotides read TGTGCTAGTGGTTTGACGGCACGGGAGACCCAGTACTTC. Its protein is CASGLTARETQYF.

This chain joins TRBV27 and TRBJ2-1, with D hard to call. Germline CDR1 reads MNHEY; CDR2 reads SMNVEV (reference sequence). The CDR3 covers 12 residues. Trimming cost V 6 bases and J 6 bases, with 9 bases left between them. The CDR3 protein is CASRHDSNEQFF. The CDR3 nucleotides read TGTGCCAGCAGGCATGACTCCAATGAGCAGTTCTTC.

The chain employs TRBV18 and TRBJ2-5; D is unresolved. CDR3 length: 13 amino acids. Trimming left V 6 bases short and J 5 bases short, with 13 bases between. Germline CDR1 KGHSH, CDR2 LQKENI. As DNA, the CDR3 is TGTGCCAGCTCTCAATCCACCGCCGAGACCCAGTACTTC. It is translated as CASSQSTAETQYF.

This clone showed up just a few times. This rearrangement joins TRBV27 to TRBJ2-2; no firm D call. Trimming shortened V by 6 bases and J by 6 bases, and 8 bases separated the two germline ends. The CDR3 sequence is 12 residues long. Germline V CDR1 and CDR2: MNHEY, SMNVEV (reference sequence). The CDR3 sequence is CASSRSAGELFF. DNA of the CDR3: TGTGCCAGCAGCCGTAGTGCCGGGGAGCTGTTTTTT.

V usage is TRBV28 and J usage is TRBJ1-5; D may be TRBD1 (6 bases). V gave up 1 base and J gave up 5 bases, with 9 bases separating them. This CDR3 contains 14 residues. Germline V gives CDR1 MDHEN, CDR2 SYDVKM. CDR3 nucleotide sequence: TGTGCCAGCAGTTTATTGGGGGCGTATCAGCCCCAGCATTTT. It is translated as CASSLLGAYQPQHF.

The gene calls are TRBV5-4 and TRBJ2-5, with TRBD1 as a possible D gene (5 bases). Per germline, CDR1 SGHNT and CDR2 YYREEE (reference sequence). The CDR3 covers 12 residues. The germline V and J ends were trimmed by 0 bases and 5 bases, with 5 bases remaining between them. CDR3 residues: CASSLEGETQYF. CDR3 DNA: TGTGCCAGCAGCTTGGAGGGGGAGACCCAGTACTTC.